This TCR beta chain originates from a study of metastatic and nonmetastatic thyroid tumors. Study-wide background: The comparison covered peripheral blood and tumor or nodule tissue in malignant and benign thyroid patients. Findings and limits, study-wide: Malignant tumors reportedly showed significantly higher TCR beta diversity than benign nodules in both blood and tumor.

No patient had received any treatment before thyroid surgery. TCRdb re-analyzed the PCR reads through MiXCR. The data show roughly 16,000 clones, around a sixth seen once. This clone was observed many times. Its antigen is unknown. The sequence was collected from a female donor with papillary thyroid cancer or a benign thyroid nodule (not recorded which). Some clones in this sample may be carry-over from other donors' samples. Specimen: blood.

The CDR3 DNA follows: TGTGCCAGCAGCCGTTATCAAATGATTAGAGCGGTACAAGAGACCCAGTACTTC. Amino acid sequence: CASSRYQMIRAVQETQYF. The chain carries TRBV7-6 and TRBJ2-5; D might be TRBD2 (5 bases). Between the trimmed V and J ends, which lost 5 bases and 2 bases, there was a span of 24 bases. The germline V gene has CDR1 SGHVS and CDR2 FNYEAQ. The CDR3 extends over 18 amino acids.